The sequence of this TCR beta chain was determined in a study of T cell responses to AZD1222 COVID-19 vaccine. V trimming: 4 bases; J trimming: 6 bases; junction bases outside the gene matches: 6. The CDR3 extends over 16 amino acids. Germline V CDR1 and CDR2: SGDLS, YYNGEE. Generated by immunoSEQ multiplex PCR, the TCRdb table keeps only in-frame clones and is missing some. The sample lists some 110,000 clones, around 89% occurring once. The receptor was derived from an adult who received the AZD1222 COVID-19 vaccine. The V gene is TRBV9, the J gene TRBJ2-1; TRBD2 matches 14 bases. The material was peripheral blood, obtained 28 days after the second AZD1222 dose. As DNA, the CDR3 is TGTGCCAGCAGCAGACTAGCGGGAGGGCTGGGCAATGAGCAGTTCTTC. It translates to CASSRLAGGLGNEQFF. The whole variable domain, remainder taken from reference TRBV9 and TRBJ2-1, is DSGVTQTPKHLITATGQRVTLRCSPRSGDLSVYWYQQSLDQGLQFLIQYYNGEERAKGNILERFSAQQFPDLHSELNLSSLELGDSALYFCASSRLAGGLGNEQFFGPGTRLTVL.